This T cell receptor beta chain was observed in a study of human thymus T cells. The CDR3 has 14 amino acids. Between the trimmed V and J ends, which lost 3 bases and 7 bases, there was a span of 13 bases. Germline CDR1 reads MDHEN; CDR2 reads SYDVKM. Profiling relied on immunoSEQ multiplex PCR, and the TCRdb table lists in-frame clones only, not all of them. The sample holds under 150,000 clones, around 94% seen once. Thymic samples were excised during corrective heart operations. This clonotype was obtained from a boy under two years old with a congenital heart defect but otherwise immunologically healthy. The J gene is TRBJ2-1, the V gene TRBV28, with a possible D match to TRBD1 (6 bases). Material for sequencing was thymus tissue. CDR3 sequence (DNA): TGTGCCAGCAGTTTTATCAGGGGAGAAAATGAGCAGTTCTTC. Its translation: CASSFIRGENEQFF.